The next 5 T cell receptor beta chains were all read from a single sample in a study of regulatory T cells in long-lasting Graves disease. The TCR beta library used iRepertoire HTBI primers with Arm-PCR amplification of CDR3. One entry per CDR3 protein results from TCRdb running MiXCR on the multiplex PCR reads. The sample lists 400,000 to 600,000 distinct CDR3 sequences; roughly 21% were seen once. The time point is: persistent/refractory GD, antithyroid drugs over 5 years with positive TRAb. Construction of the TCR library relied on RNA isolated from PBMCs. Sequencing used peripheral blood mononuclear cells (PBMCs), obtained when the disease was refractory, from a patient treated with antithyroid drugs. The receptor source for this set is a female donor with Graves disease.

This chain connects TRBV2 to TRBJ1-5, with 10 nucleotides matching TRBD1. From germline, CDR1 is SNHLY and CDR2 FYNNEI. V was pared by 3 bases and J by 0 bases, with 17 bases of the junction left unmatched. This CDR3 is 21 amino acids long. CDR3 coding DNA: TGTGCCAGCAGTGAGAGAGACAGGGGGCCCTACTCGATTTATAGCAATCAGCCCCAGCATTTT. Amino acid sequence: CASSERDRGPYSIYSNQPQHF.

This clonotype was seen at least ten times. The chain recombines TRBV7-8 with TRBJ2-7; 9 bases are a match to TRBD1. With V trimmed by 5 bases and J by 6 bases, 14 bases remained unmatched. CDR1 is SGHVS, CDR2 FQNEAQ, per germline. The CDR3 is 16 residues long. The chain's CDR3 is CASSHPGTGKIGEQYF. The DNA of the CDR3 is TGTGCCAGCAGCCATCCCGGGACAGGGAAAATAGGCGAGCAGTACTTC.

Ten or more counts support this clonotype. CDR3 in amino acids: CASSLGGPVENYGYTF. CDR3 nucleotides: TGTGCCAGCAGTCTTGGGGGGCCGGTTGAGAACTATGGCTACACCTTC. This chain joins TRBV27 and TRBJ1-2; the D gene is possibly TRBD1 (6 bases). The V end was cut by 5 bases, the J end by 2 bases, with 18 bases between. CDR1 and CDR2 (germline): MNHEY, SMNVEV (reference sequence). This CDR3 is built from 16 residues.

This clonotype came up a few times. This chain uses TRBV28 with TRBJ2-2; a weak D match, TRBD2 (7 bases). CDR3 size: 13 residues. V lost 6 bases and J 6 bases, leaving 11 bases between the germline ends. The germline V gene has CDR1 MDHEN and CDR2 SYDVKM. CDR3 DNA sequence: TGTGCCAGCAGCAGAGGGGGGGCCGGGGAGCTGTTTTTT. The encoded protein is CASSRGGAGELFF.

This clonotype was observed a few times. The chain combines TRBV7-9 with TRBJ1-5, with 8 bases matching TRBD1. This CDR3 is 15 amino acids long. Per the germline V gene, CDR1 is SEHNR and CDR2 is FQNEAQ (reference sequence). V lost 5 bases and J lost 7; bases outside the gene matches: 10. In DNA form, the CDR3 reads TGTGCCAGCAGCCCTGCCGACAGGGGTGGACAGCCCCAGCATTTT. Translation: CASSPADRGGQPQHF.